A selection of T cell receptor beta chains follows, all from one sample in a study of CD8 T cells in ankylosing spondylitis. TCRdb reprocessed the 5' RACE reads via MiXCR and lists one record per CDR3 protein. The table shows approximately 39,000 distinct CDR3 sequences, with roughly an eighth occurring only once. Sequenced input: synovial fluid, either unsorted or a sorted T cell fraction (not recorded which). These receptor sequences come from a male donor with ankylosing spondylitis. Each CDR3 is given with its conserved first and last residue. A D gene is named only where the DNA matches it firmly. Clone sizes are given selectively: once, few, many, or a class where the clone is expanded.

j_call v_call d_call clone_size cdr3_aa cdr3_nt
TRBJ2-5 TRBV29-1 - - CSVEKLAGREETQYF TGCAGCGTTGAAAAGCTGGCAGGCCGAGAAGAGACCCAGTACTTC
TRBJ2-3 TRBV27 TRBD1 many CASSFVWDRVTDTQYF TGTGCCAGCAGCTTCGTATGGGACAGGGTGACAGATACGCAGTATTTT
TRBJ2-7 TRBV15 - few CATSRALVMSSYEQYF TGTGCCACCAGCAGGGCATTAGTTATGAGCTCCTACGAGCAGTACTTC
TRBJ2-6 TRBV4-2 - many CASSQEEGSGANVLTF TGTGCCAGCAGCCAAGAAGAGGGCTCTGGGGCCAACGTCCTGACTTTC
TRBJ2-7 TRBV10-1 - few CASSRARARTYEQYF TGCGCCAGCAGCCGAGCCAGGGCAAGAACCTACGAGCAGTACTTC
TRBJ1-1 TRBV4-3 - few CASSQSHTPSEAFF TGCGCCAGCAGCCAATCTCACACCCCCTCTGAAGCTTTCTTT
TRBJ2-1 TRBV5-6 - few CASSLRRAEQFF TGTGCCAGCAGCTTGAGACGGGCTGAGCAGTTCTTC
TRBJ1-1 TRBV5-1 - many CASSAELSSTEAFF TGCGCCAGCAGCGCAGAACTATCTTCGACTGAAGCTTTCTTT
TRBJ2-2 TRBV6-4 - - CASSDSGTGELFF TGTGCCAGCAGTGACAGTGGAACCGGGGAGCTGTTTTTT
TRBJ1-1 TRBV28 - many CASRLLLQAMNTEAFF TGTGCCAGCAGACTACTCCTACAGGCGATGAACACTGAAGCTTTCTTT
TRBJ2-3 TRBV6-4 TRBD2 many CASSDSAGETDTQYF TGTGCCAGCAGTGACTCAGCGGGGGAAACAGATACGCAGTATTTT
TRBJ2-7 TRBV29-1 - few CSVEAPIGPLYYEQYF TGCAGCGTTGAAGCCCCAATTGGACCGTTATACTACGAGCAGTACTTC
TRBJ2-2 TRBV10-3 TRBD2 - CAISEEKRGGWPGELFF TGTGCCATCAGTGAGGAGAAGCGGGGGGGCTGGCCCGGGGAGCTGTTTTTT
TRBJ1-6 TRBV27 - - CASSLSGYSPLHF TGTGCCAGCAGTTTATCGGGGTATTCACCCCTCCACTTT
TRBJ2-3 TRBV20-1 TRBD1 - CSARDGTGTPRTQYF TGCAGTGCTAGAGACGGGACAGGGACGCCCCGTACGCAGTATTTT
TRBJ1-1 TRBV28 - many CASAAFGQRMAFF TGTGCCAGCGCGGCCTTCGGACAGCGGATGGCTTTCTTT
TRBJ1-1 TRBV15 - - CATSRDLHGAFTEAFF TGTGCCACCAGCAGAGATCTCCATGGGGCATTCACTGAAGCTTTCTTT
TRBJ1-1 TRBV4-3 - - CASSQDEGSLTEAFF TGCGCCAGCAGCCAAGATGAAGGATCCCTAACTGAAGCTTTCTTT
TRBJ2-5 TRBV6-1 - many CASSPLGGETQYF TGTGCCAGCAGTCCCCTGGGTGGGGAGACCCAGTACTTC
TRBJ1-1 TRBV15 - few CATRLIMSTEAFF TGTGCCACCCGACTGATCATGAGCACTGAAGCTTTCTTT
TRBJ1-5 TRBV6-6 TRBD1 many CASSPGGRQPQHF TGTGCCAGCAGTCCAGGGGGCAGGCAGCCCCAGCATTTT
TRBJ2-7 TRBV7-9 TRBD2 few CASSANSGTSSYEQYF TGTGCCAGCAGCGCCAACTCCGGGACTAGCTCCTACGAGCAGTACTTC
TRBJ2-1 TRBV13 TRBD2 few CASSLIAGLYNEQFF TGTGCCAGCAGCTTGATAGCGGGCCTATACAATGAGCAGTTCTTC
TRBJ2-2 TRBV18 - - CASSPPSGADTGELFF TGTGCCAGCTCACCACCGTCCGGGGCCGACACCGGGGAGCTGTTTTTT
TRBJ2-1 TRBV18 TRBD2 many CASSPTPLYSGRREQFF TGTGCCAGCTCACCAACCCCCCTCTATAGCGGGAGGAGAGAGCAGTTCTTC
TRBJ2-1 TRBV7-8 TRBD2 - CASSFGTSSNEQFF TGTGCCAGCAGCTTTGGGACTAGCAGCAATGAGCAGTTCTTC
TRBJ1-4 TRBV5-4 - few CASSFRAGGEKLFF TGTGCCAGCAGCTTCAGAGCGGGGGGTGAAAAACTGTTTTTT
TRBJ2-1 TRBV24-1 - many CATSDLDDEQFF TGTGCCACCAGTGATTTGGACGATGAGCAGTTCTTC